A selection of T cell receptor beta chains follows, all from one sample in a study of cytomegalovirus exposure and HLA in healthy donors. Using immunoSEQ multiplex PCR, the repertoire was profiled, and TCRdb retains in-frame clones only, with some absent. The sample yields under 250,000 clones, around 78% seen once. The sequenced material came from PBMCs. These TCRs come from a boy aged 5-17 years in good health and CMV-seronegative. Both conserved end residues are part of each CDR3. A D gene is named only where the DNA matches it firmly. The size field is filled for only some rows; it gives once, few, many or a size class.

D: TRBD1
J: TRBJ2-1
size: -
V: TRBV5-1
CDR3: CASSPGTGRDEQFF
DNA: TGCGCCAGCAGTCCCGGGACAGGGAGGGATGAGCAGTTCTTC

D: TRBD1
J: TRBJ1-1
size: -
V: TRBV11-3
CDR3: CASSLGQGPEAFF
DNA: TGTGCCAGCAGCTTGGGACAGGGGCCTGAAGCTTTCTTT

D: -
J: TRBJ1-2
size: -
V: TRBV7-9
CDR3: CASSLSVGAANYGYTF
DNA: TGTGCCAGCAGCTTGAGTGTGGGGGCAGCTAACTATGGCTACACCTTC

D: -
J: TRBJ2-2
size: once
V: TRBV6-1
CDR3: CASSEATVLHGELFF
DNA: TGTGCCAGCAGTGAAGCGACGGTACTACACGGGGAGCTGTTTTTT

D: TRBD2
J: TRBJ2-1
size: -
V: TRBV19
CDR3: CASMRDREGLNEQFF
DNA: TGTGCCAGTATGAGGGACCGGGAGGGCCTAAATGAGCAGTTCTTC

D: -
J: TRBJ1-1
size: -
V: TRBV5-1
CDR3: CASSLVPLTASSEAFF
DNA: TGCGCCAGCAGCTTGGTCCCCCTAACCGCTTCTAGCGAAGCTTTCTTT

D: -
J: TRBJ1-1
size: -
V: TRBV6-4
CDR3: CASRTKAERNTEAFF
DNA: TGTGCCAGCAGAACTAAAGCCGAAAGGAACACTGAAGCTTTCTTT

D: -
J: TRBJ2-7
size: -
V: TRBV13
CDR3: CASSASLGRGSYEQYF
DNA: TGTGCCAGCAGCGCCTCACTTGGTAGGGGGTCCTACGAGCAGTACTTC

D: -
J: TRBJ1-4
size: -
V: TRBV5-1
CDR3: CASSFGYGGEKLFF
DNA: TGCGCCAGCAGTTTTGGGTACGGGGGTGAAAAACTGTTTTTT

D: -
J: TRBJ2-5
size: -
V: TRBV7-2
CDR3: CASSLSVQETQYF
DNA: TGTGCCAGCAGCTTAAGCGTACAAGAGACCCAGTACTTC

D: -
J: TRBJ1-2
size: -
V: TRBV30
CDR3: CAWSARDYGYTF
DNA: TGTGCCTGGAGCGCGAGGGACTATGGCTACACCTTC

D: TRBD2
J: TRBJ2-3
size: -
V: TRBV11-3
CDR3: CASSSSGGASDTQYF
DNA: TGTGCCAGCAGCTCTAGCGGGGGGGCCTCAGATACGCAGTATTTT

D: -
J: TRBJ1-1
size: -
V: TRBV11-3
CDR3: CASSLGEVDTEAFF
DNA: TGTGCCAGCAGCTTAGGTGAGGTAGACACTGAAGCTTTCTTT

D: -
J: TRBJ2-7
size: -
V: TRBV6-1
CDR3: CASSGAIPYEQYF
DNA: TGTGCCAGCAGTGGGGCTATCCCCTACGAGCAGTACTTC

D: TRBD1
J: TRBJ2-2
size: -
V: TRBV7-9
CDR3: CASSFQGQGASGELFF
DNA: TGTGCCAGCAGCTTCCAAGGACAGGGGGCGTCCGGGGAGCTGTTTTTT

D: -
J: TRBJ2-7
size: -
V: TRBV11-3
CDR3: CASSLEGGYYEQYF
DNA: TGTGCCAGCAGCTTAGAGGGAGGATACTACGAGCAGTACTTC

D: -
J: TRBJ1-2
size: -
V: TRBV6-6
CDR3: CASSYDAEAPLYGYTF
DNA: TGTGCCAGCAGTTACGATGCTGAGGCCCCTCTCTATGGCTACACCTTC

D: -
J: TRBJ2-7
size: -
V: TRBV5-1
CDR3: CASREVGGISYEQYF
DNA: TGCGCTAGCAGGGAAGTCGGGGGTATAAGCTACGAGCAGTACTTC

D: -
J: TRBJ1-2
size: -
V: TRBV18
CDR3: CASSPPGRGYTF
DNA: TGTGCCAGCTCACCCCCGGGTCGTGGCTACACCTTC

D: TRBD2
J: TRBJ2-1
size: few
V: TRBV5-4
CDR3: CASSRGTSTYNEQFF
DNA: TGTGCCAGCAGCCGCGGGACTAGTACCTACAATGAGCAGTTCTTC

D: TRBD2
J: TRBJ2-3
size: few
V: TRBV6-1
CDR3: CATRGLAGSTDTQYF
DNA: TGTGCCACCAGAGGACTAGCGGGGTCCACAGATACGCAGTATTTT

D: TRBD2
J: TRBJ2-7
size: -
V: TRBV18
CDR3: CASSGGTSGSYEQYF
DNA: TGTGCCAGCTCAGGCGGGACTAGCGGGAGCTACGAGCAGTACTTC

D: TRBD1
J: TRBJ1-1
size: -
V: TRBV29-1
CDR3: CSVQGTGVVRDTEAFF
DNA: TGCAGCGTGCAGGGGACAGGGGTAGTTAGGGACACTGAAGCTTTCTTT

D: TRBD2
J: TRBJ2-1
size: once
V: TRBV10-3
CDR3: CATSQTSGRHEQFF
DNA: TGTGCCACCTCCCAGACTAGCGGGAGACATGAGCAGTTCTTC

D: TRBD2
J: TRBJ2-3
size: -
V: TRBV6-5
CDR3: CASSYSSLAGGQRYF
DNA: TGTGCCAGCAGTTACTCGAGTCTAGCGGGGGGGCAGAGGTATTTT

D: -
J: TRBJ1-1
size: -
V: TRBV5-1
CDR3: CASSLRQGGTEAFF
DNA: TGCGCCAGCAGCTTGAGGCAGGGAGGTACTGAAGCTTTCTTT

D: -
J: TRBJ2-7
size: -
V: TRBV4-1
CDR3: CASSQAGHSYEQYF
DNA: TGCGCCAGCAGCCAAGCCGGTCACTCCTACGAGCAGTACTTC

D: -
J: TRBJ2-2
size: -
V: TRBV11-2
CDR3: CASSLFGGFANTGELFF
DNA: TGTGCCAGCAGCTTATTTGGCGGTTTCGCGAACACCGGGGAGCTGTTTTTT